The 31 T cell receptor beta chains in this list originate from one sample, sequenced in a study of blood T cell repertoires in COVID-19. Produced via immunoSEQ multiplex PCR; TCRdb's table is partial and in-frame only. The repertoire has tens of thousands of clones, roughly four fifths of them found once; the top ten carry about 7%. The sequenced sample consisted of peripheral blood. These TCRs come from a man aged 50 to 59 with active or convalescent COVID-19.

This chain connects TRBV15 to TRBJ1-1; TRBD1 might be the D (6 bases). The V gene's germline CDR1 is LNHNV and CDR2 YYDKDF (reference sequence). There are 13 residues in the CDR3. Trimming took 3 bases from V and 7 from J, leaving 12 bases between them. The CDR3 spells CATSRRDNNEAFF. CDR3 sequence (DNA): TGTGCCACCAGCAGGAGGGACAATAATGAAGCTTTCTTT.

This clone was seen a single time. This rearrangement joins TRBV5-1 to TRBJ2-3, with TRBD1 matching 12 bases. The CDR3 has 15 amino acids. The J segment lost 6 bases and the V segment lost 4 bases, leaving 6 bases of the junction unmatched. The V gene's germline CDR1 is SGHRS and CDR2 YFSETQ. The CDR3 region has the DNA TGCGCCAGCAGCCAGGGACAGGGGGCGCCCGATACGCAGTATTTT. Protein: CASSQGQGAPDTQYF.

The chain employs TRBV11-2 and TRBJ1-6; D call uncertain. CDR1 is SGHAT and CDR2 is FQNNGV in the germline V gene. The CDR3 totals 15 residues. Trimming took 5 bases from V and 6 from J, leaving 14 bases between them. CDR3 sequence: CASSRLGSPNSPLHF. The CDR3 DNA reads TGTGCCAGCAGCCGCTTGGGCAGCCCTAATTCACCCCTCCACTTT.

This chain uses TRBV5-4 with TRBJ2-3; D possibly corresponds to TRBD2 (7 bases). This CDR3 region has 16 residues. Germline lookup yields CDR1 SGHNT and CDR2 YYREEE (reference sequence). V gave up 0 bases and J gave up 1 base, with 12 bases separating them. The chain's CDR3 is CASSLVGGAGTDTQYF. The CDR3 DNA reads as TGTGCCAGCAGCTTGGTAGGGGGGGCCGGCACAGATACGCAGTATTTT. The full variable domain, its missing parts supplied by reference TRBV5-4 and TRBJ2-3, is ETGVTQSPTHLIKTRGQQVTLRCSSQSGHNTVSWYQQALGQGPQFIFQYYREEENGRGNFPPRFSGLQFPNYSSELNVNALELDDSALYLCASSLVGGAGTDTQYFGPGTRLTVL.

This clone turned up a few times. This rearrangement joins TRBV6-7 to TRBJ1-2; 9 nucleotides match TRBD1. TRBV6-7 is classed as an ORF, of uncertain function. The CDR3 is 16 residues long. After removal of 7 bases from V and 5 bases from J, the junction contained 14 bases not matched to a gene. CDR3 sequence: CASTPNRTGERYGYTF. The CDR3 DNA reads as TGTGCCAGCACCCCCAATAGGACAGGGGAGAGGTATGGCTACACCTTC.

The rearrangement links TRBV10-3 to TRBJ2-5; D call uncertain. The germline gives CDR1 ENHRY, CDR2 SYGVKD. Trimming cost V 3 bases and J 1 base, with 9 bases left between them. The CDR3 contains 14 residues. This CDR3 is CAISDKPSQETQYF. The CDR3 region has the DNA TGTGCCATCAGTGATAAACCCAGCCAAGAGACCCAGTACTTC.

This clone was observed a handful of times. The rearrangement links TRBV2 to TRBJ1-2, with D possibly being TRBD1 (5 bases). CDR3 size: 14 residues. Trimming pared 0 bases from V and 2 bases from J, leaving 7 bases between. The germline V gene has CDR1 SNHLY and CDR2 FYNNEI. CDR3: CASSEADMNYGYTF. The CDR3 DNA is TGTGCCAGCAGTGAAGCGGACATGAACTATGGCTACACCTTC.

The gene calls are TRBV6-5 and TRBJ2-4, with TRBD2 matching over 8 bases. The CDR3 is 14 amino acids. V lost 4 bases, J lost 4 bases, and 3 bases stayed unmatched. CDR1 MNHEY and CDR2 SVGAGI come from the germline V gene. The DNA of the CDR3 is TGTGCCAGCAGTTCCCGGGGGGGTAAAAACATTCAGTACTTC. It is translated as CASSSRGGKNIQYF.

This clone was seen many times. The V and J genes are TRBV19 and TRBJ2-7, with 8 bases that match TRBD1. The V and J ends lost 5 bases and 3 bases, in that order; junction bases with no gene match: 6. Germline V lookup: CDR1 LNHDA, CDR2 SQIVND (reference sequence). The CDR3 spans 14 residues. As DNA, the CDR3 is TGTGCCAGTAGTGTGACCGGGACAGGCTACGAGCAGTACTTC. It codes for CASSVTGTGYEQYF.

The table lists this clone with a few counts. The gene calls are TRBV4-3 and TRBJ1-6; D might be TRBD1 (5 bases). Trimming removed 0 bases at V and 0 bases at J, with 18 bases between. CDR1 LGHNA and CDR2 YSLEER come from the germline V gene. The CDR3 has 20 residues. Here the CDR3 reads CASSQEIPRVESSYNSPLHF. CDR3 coding DNA: TGCGCCAGCAGCCAAGAGATCCCCAGGGTCGAGAGCTCCTATAATTCACCCCTCCACTTT.

The V call is TRBV12-3 or TRBV12-4, the J call TRBJ2-2, with no clear D. The CDR3 sequence is 12 residues long. With 3 bases removed from V and 6 bases from J, the gap between germline ends came to 5 bases. The CDR3 is CASSFSAGELFF. In nucleotides, the CDR3 is TGTGCCAGCAGTTTTTCCGCCGGGGAGCTGTTTTTT.

This clone occurred once. The chain combines TRBV7-2 with TRBJ1-5; D not certain. V was shortened by 1 base and J by 0 bases, with 13 bases between the two germline ends. CDR1 is SGHTA, CDR2 FQGNSA, per germline. This CDR3 spans 17 amino acids. In DNA form, the CDR3 reads TGTGCCAGCAGCTTAGAAGGGAGTCAAACTAGCAATCAGCCCCAGCATTTT. Translated, it gives CASSLEGSQTSNQPQHF.

The chain employs TRBV7-2 and TRBJ2-3; 14 bases are a match to TRBD2. The CDR3 is 16 amino acids. Unmatched junction bases numbered 2, after V lost 5 bases and J lost 1 base. Germline V lookup: CDR1 SGHTA, CDR2 FQGNSA. In nucleotides, the CDR3 is TGTGCCAGCAGCCTGACTAGCGGGGGGGGCACAGATACGCAGTATTTT. This sequence encodes CASSLTSGGGTDTQYF.

This chain links TRBV10-1 with TRBJ2-1, with 12 bases identical to TRBD2. This CDR3 has 16 amino acids. CDR1 and CDR2 from the germline V gene are WNHNN and SYGVQD (reference sequence). The ends lost 4 bases at V and 7 bases at J; junction bases unmatched: 8. This CDR3 is CASSGTGLAGLNEQFF. Written as DNA, the CDR3 is TGCGCCAGCAGTGGTACCGGACTAGCGGGGCTGAATGAGCAGTTCTTC.

Worth noting for this clone: Its ends do not fully match the called genes, so a read error is possible. The rearrangement uses TRBV13 and TRBJ2-2; 8 bases are shared with TRBD1. This CDR3 region has 15 residues. The V gene's germline CDR1 is PRHDT and CDR2 FYEKMQ (reference sequence). The CDR3: CASSLGQGNTGELFF. CDR3 nucleotides: TGTGCCAGCAGCCTAGGACAGGGGAACACCGGGGAGCTGTTTTTT.

The chain couples TRBV13 to TRBJ2-1; 14 bases are a match to TRBD2. The germline gives CDR1 PRHDT, CDR2 FYEKMQ (reference sequence). This CDR3 is 15 amino acids long. Trimming at V came to 6 bases and at J to 9 bases, leaving 7 bases not matched to a gene. The CDR3 bases are TGTGCCAGCAGGCGACTAGCGGGGGGGCTAGGTGAGCAGTTCTTC. Amino acids: CASRRLAGGLGEQFF.

The V gene is TRBV3-1 (or the pseudogene TRBV3-2), the J gene TRBJ2-5, with TRBD1 identical over 11 bases. CDR1 and CDR2 from the germline V gene are LGHDT and YNNKEL (reference sequence). This CDR3 spans 14 amino acids. Trimming took 4 bases from V and 3 from J; bases not matched to a gene: 1. In DNA, the CDR3 is TGTGCCAGCAGCCCGGGACAGGGGGAAGAGACCCAGTACTTC. Its protein is CASSPGQGEETQYF.

The chain is built from TRBV19 and TRBJ1-2; the D is unclear. V gave up 5 bases and J gave up 7 bases, with 8 bases separating them. Germline CDR1 is LNHDA and CDR2 is SQIVND (reference sequence). The CDR3 is 11 residues long. CDR3 sequence (DNA): TGTGCCAGTAGTGTGTCACTTGGCTACACCTTC. It translates to CASSVSLGYTF.

This clone has just a few counts. The rearrangement uses TRBV4-1 and TRBJ2-7; maybe TRBD1 (5 bases). Germline CDR1 MGHRA, CDR2 YSYEKL. V lost 6 bases and J lost 5, with 23 bases in between. The CDR3 is 16 amino acids. The chain's CDR3 is CASRHRFLHGYDEQYV. CDR3 nucleotides: TGCGCCAGCAGACACAGGTTCCTGCACGGTTACGACGAGCAGTACGTC.

CDR3 amino acids: CASSPAQGHYEQYV. CDR3 coding DNA: TGTGCCAGCAGTCCCGCCCAGGGGCACTACGAGCAGTACGTC. The V and J genes are TRBV27 and TRBJ2-7; possibly TRBD1 for D (6 bases). The CDR3 length is 14 residues. The V gene lost 5 bases and the J gene lost 3 bases, with 14 bases spanning the gap. CDR1 and CDR2 from the germline V gene are MNHEY and SMNVEV (reference sequence).

Turning to this clone: This likely traces to a read error, being one base from a far larger clone. The chain employs TRBV7-6 and TRBJ2-3; TRBD2 matches 9 bases. The CDR3 loop spans 15 amino acids. Germline-derived CDR1 and CDR2 are SGHVS and FNYEAQ. Trimming cost V 3 bases and J 5 bases; bases outside gene matches: 6. The CDR3 region is CASSFAGGGGDTQYF. The DNA of the CDR3 is TGTGCCAGCAGCTTCGCGGGCGGGGGGGGAGATACGCAGTATTTT.

Only one count was recorded for this clone. One end of the junction does not line up with germline, which may come from a read error. V is TRBV3-1 (or the pseudogene TRBV3-2) and J is TRBJ2-7; 9 bases match TRBD1. The CDR3 totals 14 residues. Germline V gene lookup returns CDR1 LGHDT and CDR2 YNNKEL (reference sequence). CDR3 nucleotides: TGTGCCGGCAGCACTTCGACAGGGGGTGAGGAGCAGTACTTC. As protein: CAGSTSTGGEEQYF.

As concerns this clone: Germline is not matched at one junction end, which may reflect a read error. This rearrangement joins TRBV6-5 to TRBJ1-6; possible D gene TRBD1, 6 bases. The CDR3 runs 12 residues. The germline V gene encodes CDR1 MNHEY and CDR2 SVGAGI. The CDR3, as DNA: TGTGCCGGCAGGACAGTTAATTCACCCCTCCACTTT. This sequence encodes CAGRTVNSPLHF.

This chain connects TRBV27 to TRBJ2-2; 10 nucleotides agree with TRBD1. Germline loops: CDR1 MNHEY, CDR2 SMNVEV (reference sequence). The J segment lost 9 bases and the V segment lost 6 bases, leaving 7 bases of the junction unmatched. The CDR3 spans 14 residues. In DNA form, the CDR3 reads TGTGCCAGCAGCCGACAGGGGGCGCGAAGGGAGCTGTTTTTT. Protein: CASSRQGARRELFF.

The table lists this clone with a count of one. The chain is built from TRBV5-1 and TRBJ2-1; 9 bases are shared with TRBD1. J lost 5 bases, V lost 2 bases, and 11 bases had no gene match. The germline V gene encodes CDR1 SGHRS and CDR2 YFSETQ. This CDR3 contains 17 residues. The CDR3 protein is CASSFSPPTGGHNEQFF. The CDR3 nucleotides read TGCGCCAGCAGCTTCAGTCCGCCGACAGGGGGGCACAATGAGCAGTTCTTC.

This clone was counted ten times or more. In DNA, the CDR3 is TGTGCCAGCAGAGCTGAACAGTGGGGGCAAAATGAAAAACTGTTTTTT. Its translation is CASRAEQWGQNEKLFF. The chain has TRBV2 and TRBJ1-4; D possibly corresponds to TRBD1 (6 bases). Germline values: CDR1 SNHLY, CDR2 FYNNEI. The V gene lost 6 bases and the J gene lost 5 bases, with 19 bases spanning the gap. The CDR3 has 16 residues.

The gene calls are TRBV5-4 and TRBJ1-2; TRBD1 matches 7 bases. Germline values: CDR1 SGHNT, CDR2 YYREEE (reference sequence). CDR3 length equals 14 residues. The ends lost 0 bases at V and 1 base at J; junction bases unmatched: 0. CDR3 residues: CASSLDRGNYGYTF. The CDR3 DNA sequence: TGTGCCAGCAGCTTGGACAGGGGTAACTATGGCTACACCTTC.

The J gene is TRBJ2-3, the V gene TRBV3-1 (or the pseudogene TRBV3-2); 8 bases fit TRBD1. The CDR3 is 15 amino acids. The germline CDR1 and CDR2 sequences are LGHDT and YNNKEL (reference sequence). The V and J ends lost 3 bases and 1 base, in that order; junction bases with no gene match: 3. The CDR3 DNA reads as TGTGCCAGCAGCCATATGGACAGGGGCACAGATACGCAGTATTTT. Encoded protein: CASSHMDRGTDTQYF.

This clone showed up just a few times. The CDR3, as DNA: TGTGCCAGCAGCTTACTAACAGAGAACACTGAAGCTTTCTTT. Translated, it gives CASSLLTENTEAFF. This chain joins TRBV7-9 and TRBJ1-1; D gene uncertain. The CDR3 is 14 residues long. Germline CDR1 reads SEHNR; CDR2 reads FQNEAQ (reference sequence). Trimming removed 2 bases from V and 1 base from J, with 8 bases in between.

The chain joins TRBV18 to TRBJ1-4; D is uncertain. The germline V gene encodes CDR1 KGHSH and CDR2 LQKENI. The V end was cut by 1 base, the J end by 0 bases, with 6 bases between. The CDR3 sequence is 15 residues long. The CDR3 loop reads CASSPLAATNEKLFF. CDR3 coding DNA: TGTGCCAGCTCACCACTAGCAGCAACTAATGAAAAACTGTTTTTT.

This clone has only one observation. CDR3 sequence reads: CASSQEPQERGTYEQYF. The CDR3 DNA is TGCGCCAGCAGCCAAGAACCGCAGGAGCGGGGCACCTACGAGCAGTACTTC. The rearrangement joins TRBV4-1 to TRBJ2-7; TRBD2 agrees at 7 bases. Germline V gene sequence: CDR1 MGHRA, CDR2 YSYEKL. V was clipped by 0 bases and J by 2 bases; unmatched bases: 10. This CDR3 contains 17 residues.